Listed here is a single T cell receptor (beta chain). The CDR3 runs 15 residues. Trimming removed 4 bases from V and 4 bases from J; junction bases left unmatched: 8. CDR1 is SGHVS, CDR2 FNYEAQ, per germline. The data were obtained in a study of control samples from healthy donors and cancer patients. Data came from immunoSEQ multiplex PCR; TCRdb stores just in-frame clones and leaves some out. The table records around 110,000 clones, approximately 92% of them present only once. This sequence originates from a woman aged 50 to 60 with colorectal cancer. The chain combines TRBV7-6 with TRBJ1-2; 8 bases agree with TRBD1. Input material: PBMCs. CDR3 nucleotide sequence: TGTGCCAGCAGCTCCCAGTCAGGGGGCGGCTATGGCTACACCTTC. Amino acids: CASSSQSGGGYGYTF.